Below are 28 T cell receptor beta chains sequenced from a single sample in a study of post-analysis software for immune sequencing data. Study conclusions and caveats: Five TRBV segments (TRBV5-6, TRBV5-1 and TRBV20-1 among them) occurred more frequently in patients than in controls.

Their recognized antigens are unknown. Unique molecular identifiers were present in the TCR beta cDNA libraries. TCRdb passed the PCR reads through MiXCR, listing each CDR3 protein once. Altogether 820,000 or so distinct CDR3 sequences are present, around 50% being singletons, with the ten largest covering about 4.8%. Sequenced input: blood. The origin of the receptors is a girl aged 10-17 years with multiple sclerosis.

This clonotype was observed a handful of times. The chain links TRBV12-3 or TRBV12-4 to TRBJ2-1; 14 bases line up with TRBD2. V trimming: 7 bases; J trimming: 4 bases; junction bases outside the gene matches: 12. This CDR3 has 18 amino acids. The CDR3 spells CASTQGLAGARDYNEQFF. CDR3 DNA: TGTGCCAGCACCCAGGGACTAGCGGGAGCAAGGGATTACAATGAGCAGTTCTTC.

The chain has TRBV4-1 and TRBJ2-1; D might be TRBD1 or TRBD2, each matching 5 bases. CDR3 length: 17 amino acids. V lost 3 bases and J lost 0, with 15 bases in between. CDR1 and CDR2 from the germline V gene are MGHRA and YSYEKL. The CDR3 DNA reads TGCGCCAGCAGCCAGTCCGGGACCAGGAGCTCCTACAATGAGCAGTTCTTC. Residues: CASSQSGTRSSYNEQFF.

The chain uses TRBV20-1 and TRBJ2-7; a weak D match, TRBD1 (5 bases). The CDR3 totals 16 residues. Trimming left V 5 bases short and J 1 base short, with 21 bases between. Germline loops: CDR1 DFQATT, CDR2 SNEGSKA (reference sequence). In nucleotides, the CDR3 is TGCAGTGCTGGGGCGGCAGGCGCGTTGAGGTCCTACGAGCAGTACTTC. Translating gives CSAGAAGALRSYEQYF.

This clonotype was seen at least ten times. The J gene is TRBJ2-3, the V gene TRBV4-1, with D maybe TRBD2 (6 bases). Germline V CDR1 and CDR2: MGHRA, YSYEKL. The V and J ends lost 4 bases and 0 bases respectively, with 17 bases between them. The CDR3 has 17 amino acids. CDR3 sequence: CASSPSGSGVSTDTQYF. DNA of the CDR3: TGCGCCAGCAGCCCCTCGGGTAGCGGAGTGAGCACAGATACGCAGTATTTT.

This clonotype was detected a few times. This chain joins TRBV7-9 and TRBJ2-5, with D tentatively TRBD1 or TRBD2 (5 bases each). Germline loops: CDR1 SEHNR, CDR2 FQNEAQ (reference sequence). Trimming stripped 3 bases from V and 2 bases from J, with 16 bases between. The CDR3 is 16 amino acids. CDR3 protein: CASSFPGPTQQETQYF. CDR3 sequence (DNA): TGTGCCAGCAGCTTTCCGGGGCCTACGCAGCAAGAGACCCAGTACTTC.

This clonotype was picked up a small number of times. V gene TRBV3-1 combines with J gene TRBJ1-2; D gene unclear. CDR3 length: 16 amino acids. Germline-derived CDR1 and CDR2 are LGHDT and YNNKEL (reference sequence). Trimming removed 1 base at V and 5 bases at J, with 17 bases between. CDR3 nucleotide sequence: TGTGCCAGCAGCCAAGGTGAAACTCTCACCCCATATGGCTACACCTTC. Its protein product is CASSQGETLTPYGYTF.

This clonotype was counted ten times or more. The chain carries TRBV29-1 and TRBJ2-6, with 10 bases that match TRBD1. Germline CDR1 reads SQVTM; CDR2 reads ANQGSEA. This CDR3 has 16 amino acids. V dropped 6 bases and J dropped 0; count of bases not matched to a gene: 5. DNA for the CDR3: TGCAGCGTGACCGGGACAGGGGTCTCTGGGGCCAACGTCCTGACTTTC. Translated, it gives CSVTGTGVSGANVLTF.

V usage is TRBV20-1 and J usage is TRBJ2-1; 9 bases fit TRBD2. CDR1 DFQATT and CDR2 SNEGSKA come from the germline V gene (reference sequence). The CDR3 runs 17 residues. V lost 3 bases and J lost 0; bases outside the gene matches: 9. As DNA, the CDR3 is TGCAGTGCTAGTAGCGGGAGTCCTCAGAGCTCCTACAATGAGCAGTTCTTC. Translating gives CSASSGSPQSSYNEQFF.

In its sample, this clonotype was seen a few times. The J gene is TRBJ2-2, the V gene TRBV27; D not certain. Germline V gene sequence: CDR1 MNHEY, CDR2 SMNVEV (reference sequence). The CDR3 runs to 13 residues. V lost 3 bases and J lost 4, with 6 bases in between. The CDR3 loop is CASSFSATGELFF. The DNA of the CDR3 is TGTGCCAGCAGTTTCAGTGCCACCGGGGAGCTGTTTTTT.

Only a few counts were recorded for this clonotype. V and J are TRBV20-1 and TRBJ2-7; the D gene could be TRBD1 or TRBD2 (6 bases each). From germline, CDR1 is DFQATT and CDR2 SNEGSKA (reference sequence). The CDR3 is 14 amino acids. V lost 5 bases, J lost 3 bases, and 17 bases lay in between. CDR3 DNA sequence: TGCAGTGCTCTTCATGGAGGGGGAGGCTACGAGCAGTACTTC. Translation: CSALHGGGGYEQYF.

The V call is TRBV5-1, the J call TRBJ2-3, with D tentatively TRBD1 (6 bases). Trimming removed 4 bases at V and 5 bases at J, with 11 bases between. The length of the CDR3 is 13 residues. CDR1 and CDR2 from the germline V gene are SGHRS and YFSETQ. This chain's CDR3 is CASSRDIRDTQYF. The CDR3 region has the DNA TGCGCCAGCAGCCGGGACATCCGAGATACGCAGTATTTT.

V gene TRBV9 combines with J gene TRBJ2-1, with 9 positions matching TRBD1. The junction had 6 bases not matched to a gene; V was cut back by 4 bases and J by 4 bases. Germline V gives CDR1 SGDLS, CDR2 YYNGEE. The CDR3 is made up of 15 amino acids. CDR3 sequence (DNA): TGTGCCAGCAGCAAACAGGGGGCACTATACAATGAGCAGTTCTTC. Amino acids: CASSKQGALYNEQFF. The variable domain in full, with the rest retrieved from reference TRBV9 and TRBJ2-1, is DSGVTQTPKHLITATGQRVTLRCSPRSGDLSVYWYQQSLDQGLQFLIQYYNGEERAKGNILERFSAQQFPDLHSELNLSSLELGDSALYFCASSKQGALYNEQFFGPGTRLTVL.

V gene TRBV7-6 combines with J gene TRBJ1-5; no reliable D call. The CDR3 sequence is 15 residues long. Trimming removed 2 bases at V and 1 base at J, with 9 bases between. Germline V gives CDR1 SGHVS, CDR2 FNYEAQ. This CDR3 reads CASSLSSSSNQPQHF. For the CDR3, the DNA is TGTGCCAGCAGCTTATCGTCCTCAAGCAATCAGCCCCAGCATTTT.

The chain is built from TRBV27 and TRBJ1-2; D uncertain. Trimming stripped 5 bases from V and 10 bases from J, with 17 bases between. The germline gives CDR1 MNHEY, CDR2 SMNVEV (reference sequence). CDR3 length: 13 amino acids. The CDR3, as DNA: TGTGCCAGCAGTCCGGACGGAGGCAATGACTACACCTTC. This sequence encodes CASSPDGGNDYTF.

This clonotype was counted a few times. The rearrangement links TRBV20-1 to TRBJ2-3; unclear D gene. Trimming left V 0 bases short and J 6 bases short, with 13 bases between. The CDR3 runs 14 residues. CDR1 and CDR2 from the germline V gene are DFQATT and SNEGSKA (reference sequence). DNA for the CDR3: TGCAGTGCTAGAGAGGGTGGGTGGTTGGATACGCAGTATTTT. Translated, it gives CSAREGGWLDTQYF.

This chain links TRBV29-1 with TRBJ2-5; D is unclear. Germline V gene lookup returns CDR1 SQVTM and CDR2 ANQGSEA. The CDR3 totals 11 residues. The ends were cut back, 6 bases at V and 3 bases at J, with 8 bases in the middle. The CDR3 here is CSVAPKETQYF. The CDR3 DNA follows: TGCAGCGTGGCGCCAAAAGAGACCCAGTACTTC.

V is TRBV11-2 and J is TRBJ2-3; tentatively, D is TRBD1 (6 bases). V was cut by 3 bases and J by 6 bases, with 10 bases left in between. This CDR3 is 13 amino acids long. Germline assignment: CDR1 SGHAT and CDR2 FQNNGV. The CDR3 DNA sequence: TGTGCCAGCAGCTTCCTAAGGGGGGATACGCAGTATTTT. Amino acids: CASSFLRGDTQYF.

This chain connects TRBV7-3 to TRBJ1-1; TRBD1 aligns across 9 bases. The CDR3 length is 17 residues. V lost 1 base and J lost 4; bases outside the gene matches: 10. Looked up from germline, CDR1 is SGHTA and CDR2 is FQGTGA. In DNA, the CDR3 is TGTGCCAGCAGCTTAATCAAGACAGGGGGGGGTGGCACTGAAGCTTTCTTT. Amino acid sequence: CASSLIKTGGGGTEAFF.

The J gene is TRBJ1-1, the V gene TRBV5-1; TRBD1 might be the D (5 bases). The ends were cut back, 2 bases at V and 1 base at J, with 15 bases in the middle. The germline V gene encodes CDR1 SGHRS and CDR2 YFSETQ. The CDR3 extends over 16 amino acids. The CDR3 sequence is CASSFRRQLKNTEAFF. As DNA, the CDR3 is TGCGCCAGCAGCTTTCGTCGACAGTTAAAGAACACTGAAGCTTTCTTT.

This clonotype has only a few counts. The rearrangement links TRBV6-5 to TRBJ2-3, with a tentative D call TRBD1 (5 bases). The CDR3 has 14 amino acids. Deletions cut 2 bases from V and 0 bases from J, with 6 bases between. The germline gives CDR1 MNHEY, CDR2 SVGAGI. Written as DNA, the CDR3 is TGTGCCAGCAGTTACGACAGTAGCACAGATACGCAGTATTTT. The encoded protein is CASSYDSSTDTQYF.

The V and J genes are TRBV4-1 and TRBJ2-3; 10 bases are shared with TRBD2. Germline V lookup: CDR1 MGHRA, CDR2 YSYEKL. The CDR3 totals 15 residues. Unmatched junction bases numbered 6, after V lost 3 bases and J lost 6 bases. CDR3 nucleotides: TGCGCCAGCAGCCACGGACTAGCGGTTCCGGATACGCAGTATTTT. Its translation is CASSHGLAVPDTQYF.

Here the CDR3 DNA reads TGTGCCAGCAGTTACTCGGGCAGGGGCCCCCACACAGATACGCAGTATTTT. It translates to CASSYSGRGPHTDTQYF. The V call is TRBV6-5, the J call TRBJ2-3; possibly TRBD1 for D (6 bases). V lost 0 bases and J 2 bases, leaving 15 bases between the germline ends. The CDR3 spans 17 residues. Germline V lookup: CDR1 MNHEY, CDR2 SVGAGI.

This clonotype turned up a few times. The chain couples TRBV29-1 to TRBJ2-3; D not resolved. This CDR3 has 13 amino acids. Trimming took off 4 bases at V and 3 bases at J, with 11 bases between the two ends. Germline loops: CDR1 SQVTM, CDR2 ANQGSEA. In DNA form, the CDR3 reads TGCAGCGTTGGGTCGGTGTTGACAGATACGCAGTATTTT. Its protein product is CSVGSVLTDTQYF.

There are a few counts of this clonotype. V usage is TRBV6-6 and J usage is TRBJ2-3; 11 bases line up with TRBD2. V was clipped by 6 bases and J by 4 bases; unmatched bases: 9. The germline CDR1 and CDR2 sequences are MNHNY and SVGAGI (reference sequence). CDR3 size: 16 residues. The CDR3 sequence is CASSSIAGGVADTQYF. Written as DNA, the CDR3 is TGTGCCAGCAGCTCCATAGCGGGAGGGGTCGCAGATACGCAGTATTTT.

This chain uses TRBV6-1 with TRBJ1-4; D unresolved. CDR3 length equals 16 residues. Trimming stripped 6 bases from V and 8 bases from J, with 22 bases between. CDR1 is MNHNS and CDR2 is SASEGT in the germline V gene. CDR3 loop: CASREYRTDQREKLFF. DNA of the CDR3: TGTGCCAGCAGGGAGTACCGGACGGACCAGCGAGAAAAACTGTTTTTT.

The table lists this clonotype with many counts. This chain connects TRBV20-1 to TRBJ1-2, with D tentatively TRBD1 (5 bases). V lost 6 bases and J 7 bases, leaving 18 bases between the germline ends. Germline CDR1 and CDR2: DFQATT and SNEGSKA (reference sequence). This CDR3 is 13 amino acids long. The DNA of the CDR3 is TGCAGTGCGCCACCCGGAGGGGAGGGTGGCTACACCTTC. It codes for CSAPPGGEGGYTF.

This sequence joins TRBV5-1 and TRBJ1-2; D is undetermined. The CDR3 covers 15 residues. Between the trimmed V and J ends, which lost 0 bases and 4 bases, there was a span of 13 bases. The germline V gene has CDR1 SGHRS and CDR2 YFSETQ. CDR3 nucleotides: TGCGCCAGCAGCTTGGGGAGGTCGAGAGGCTATGGCTACACCTTC. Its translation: CASSLGRSRGYGYTF.

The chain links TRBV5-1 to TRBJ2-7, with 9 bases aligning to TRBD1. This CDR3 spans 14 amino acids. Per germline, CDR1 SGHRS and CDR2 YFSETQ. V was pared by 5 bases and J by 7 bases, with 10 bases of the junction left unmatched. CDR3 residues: CASRQWDRDREQYF. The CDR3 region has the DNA TGCGCCAGCAGGCAGTGGGACAGGGATCGGGAGCAGTACTTC.